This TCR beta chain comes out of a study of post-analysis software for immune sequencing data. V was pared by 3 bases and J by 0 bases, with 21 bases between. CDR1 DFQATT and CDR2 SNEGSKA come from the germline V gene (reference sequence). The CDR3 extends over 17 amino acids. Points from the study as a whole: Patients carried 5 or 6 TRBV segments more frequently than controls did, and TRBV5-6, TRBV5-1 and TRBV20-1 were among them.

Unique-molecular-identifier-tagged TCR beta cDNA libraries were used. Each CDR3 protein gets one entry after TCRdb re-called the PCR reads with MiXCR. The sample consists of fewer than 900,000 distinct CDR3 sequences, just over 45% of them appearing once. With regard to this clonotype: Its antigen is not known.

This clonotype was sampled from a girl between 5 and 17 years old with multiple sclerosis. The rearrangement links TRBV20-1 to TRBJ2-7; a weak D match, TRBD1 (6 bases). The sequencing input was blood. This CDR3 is CSARGALRVASSYEQYF. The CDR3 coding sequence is TGCAGTGCTAGGGGGGCTTTGCGGGTGGCGAGCTCCTACGAGCAGTACTTC.